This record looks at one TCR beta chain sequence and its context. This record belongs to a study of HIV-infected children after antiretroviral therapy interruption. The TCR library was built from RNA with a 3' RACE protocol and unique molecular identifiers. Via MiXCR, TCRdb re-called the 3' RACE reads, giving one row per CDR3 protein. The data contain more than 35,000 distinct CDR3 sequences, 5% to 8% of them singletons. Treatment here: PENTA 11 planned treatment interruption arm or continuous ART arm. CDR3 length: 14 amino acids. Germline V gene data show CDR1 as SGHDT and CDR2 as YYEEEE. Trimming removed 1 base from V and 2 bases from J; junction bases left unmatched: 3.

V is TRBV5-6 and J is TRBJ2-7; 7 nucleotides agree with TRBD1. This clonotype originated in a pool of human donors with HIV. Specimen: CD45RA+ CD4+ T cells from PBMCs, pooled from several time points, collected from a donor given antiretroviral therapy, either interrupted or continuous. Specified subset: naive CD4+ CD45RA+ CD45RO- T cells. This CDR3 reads CASSLTGEPYEQYF. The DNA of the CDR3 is TGTGCCAGCAGCTTGACAGGGGAACCCTACGAGCAGTACTTC.